This T cell receptor beta chain is from a study of blood T cells in healthy people across ages. The germline V gene has CDR1 ENHRY and CDR2 SYGVKD. This CDR3 contains 14 residues. Trimming removed 8 bases at V and 0 bases at J, with 11 bases between. The use of a sample-barcoded 5' primer and a J-beta primer mix characterized a second PCR of about 7 to 12 cycles. TCRdb reprocessed the 5' RACE reads with MiXCR, giving one entry per CDR3 protein. The sample yields around 1.5 million distinct CDR3 sequences, 35% to 45% seen once. Material: blood. This chain uses TRBV10-3 with TRBJ2-1, with D maybe TRBD2 (6 bases). This receptor was obtained from a woman aged 18-29 years in good health. The CDR3 DNA reads TGTGCCATCGGGGAGCGGGTCTCCTACAATGAGCAGTTCTTC. Translation: CAIGERVSYNEQFF.